The 17 T cell receptor beta chains listed next were all sequenced from one sample in a study of lymphopenia after photon versus proton radiotherapy. Produced via immunoSEQ multiplex PCR; TCRdb's table is partial and in-frame only. The sample has fewer than 30,000 clones, roughly four fifths seen once. Sequenced material: peripheral blood, taken from a patient treated with photon-based radiotherapy. The origin of the receptors is a woman between 50 and 59 years old with pancreatic cancer.

The genes are TRBV19 and TRBJ2-3, with 7 positions matching TRBD1. V was pared by 4 bases and J by 5 bases, with 12 bases of the junction left unmatched. The CDR3 is made up of 16 amino acids. Germline V gives CDR1 LNHDA, CDR2 SQIVND (reference sequence). The CDR3 DNA follows: TGTGCCAGTAGTACCCCGGACAGGTTTTTGGGAGATACGCAGTATTTT. It translates to CASSTPDRFLGDTQYF.

The V call is TRBV18, the J call TRBJ2-7; the D gene is possibly TRBD1 (7 bases). CDR1 is KGHSH and CDR2 is LQKENI in the germline V gene. Trimming pared 3 bases from V and 3 bases from J, leaving 12 bases between. CDR3 length: 14 residues. The CDR3 here is CASSPRQGLYEQYF. DNA of the CDR3: TGTGCCAGCTCACCCCGACAGGGACTCTACGAGCAGTACTTC.

Written as DNA, the CDR3 is TGTGCCAGCAGTGAAGGAAGGACAGGGCACTCTGGAAACACCATATATTTT. Translated: CASSEGRTGHSGNTIYF. This sequence joins TRBV6-1 and TRBJ1-3; 8 bases agree with TRBD1. CDR1 is MNHNS, CDR2 SASEGT, per germline. CDR3 length equals 17 residues. V gave up 1 base and J gave up 0 bases; unmatched junction bases: 5.

This clone was observed a handful of times. The rearrangement uses TRBV9 and TRBJ2-2, with 10 nucleotides matching TRBD2. The CDR3 is 16 residues long. CDR1 SGDLS and CDR2 YYNGEE come from the germline V gene. Trimming removed 0 bases from V and 7 bases from J; junction bases left unmatched: 6. DNA for the CDR3: TGTGCCAGCAGCGTAGAGGTTAGCGGGAGGAACGGGGAGCTGTTTTTT. Translating it yields CASSVEVSGRNGELFF.

The chain combines TRBV20-1 with TRBJ2-1; D unresolved. CDR1 DFQATT and CDR2 SNEGSKA come from the germline V gene (reference sequence). The CDR3 loop spans 8 amino acids. The V gene lost 3 bases and the J gene lost 12 bases, with 3 bases spanning the gap. As DNA, the CDR3 is TGCAGTGCTAGCGGGCAGTTCTTC. This translates into CSASGQFF.

This clone was seen a few times. CDR3 amino acids: CSGNRPGVYNEQFF. For the CDR3, the DNA is TGCAGCGGAAACCGGCCAGGCGTATACAATGAGCAGTTCTTC. V and J are TRBV29-1 and TRBJ2-1; D gene uncertain. From germline, CDR1 is SQVTM and CDR2 ANQGSEA. The CDR3 runs to 14 residues. The V and J ends lost 7 bases and 4 bases respectively, with 17 bases between them.

This chain connects TRBV5-1 to TRBJ2-1, with 10 bases aligning to TRBD2. J was trimmed by 7 bases and V by 5 bases; bases with no gene match: 6. This CDR3 is 14 amino acids long. Per germline, CDR1 SGHRS and CDR2 YFSETQ. The CDR3 loop reads CASREREGQNEQFF. The CDR3 DNA sequence: TGCGCCAGCAGAGAGCGGGAGGGCCAGAATGAGCAGTTCTTC. The variable domain in full, completed from reference TRBV5-1 and TRBJ2-1, reads KAGVTQTPRYLIKTRGQQVTLSCSPISGHRSVSWYQQTPGQGLQFLFEYFSETQRNKGNFPGRFSGRQFSNSRSEMNVSTLELGDSALYLCASREREGQNEQFFGPGTRLTVL.

The rearrangement links TRBV27 to TRBJ2-7, with D unresolved. Deletions cut 5 bases from V and 0 bases from J, with 5 bases between. The CDR3 is 12 amino acids. Germline-derived CDR1 and CDR2 are MNHEY and SMNVEV (reference sequence). CDR3 nucleotide sequence: TGTGCCAGCAGTCCAAACTCCTACGAGCAGTACTTC. It encodes CASSPNSYEQYF.

The V and J genes are TRBV28 and TRBJ2-3; the match to TRBD2 covers 7 bases. The CDR3 has 17 amino acids. V trimming: 5 bases; J trimming: 3 bases; junction bases outside the gene matches: 14. Germline assignment: CDR1 MDHEN and CDR2 SYDVKM. CDR3: CASSTGLGLVGTDTQYF. The CDR3 DNA follows: TGTGCCAGCAGTACCGGCCTCGGACTAGTGGGGACAGATACGCAGTATTTT.

This chain joins TRBV4-3 and TRBJ2-7; D remains ambiguous. Germline V gives CDR1 LGHNA, CDR2 YSLEER. The CDR3 is made up of 15 amino acids. V lost 0 bases, J lost 3 bases, and 12 bases lay in between. In DNA form, the CDR3 reads TGCGCCAGCAGCCAAGACAGGTCCTTTAACTACGAGCAGTACTTC. Its protein is CASSQDRSFNYEQYF.

The rearrangement uses TRBV28 and TRBJ1-1; D remains unclear. The CDR3 is made up of 14 amino acids. With 5 bases removed from V and 2 bases from J, the gap between germline ends came to 12 bases. The germline gives CDR1 MDHEN, CDR2 SYDVKM. The chain's CDR3 is CASSPPTRNTEAFF. CDR3 nucleotides: TGTGCCAGCAGTCCGCCGACAAGAAACACTGAAGCTTTCTTT.

The chain has TRBV11-2 and TRBJ2-1, with no clear D. CDR1 is SGHAT and CDR2 is FQNNGV in the germline V gene. Trimming removed 6 bases from V and 7 bases from J, with 10 bases in between. This CDR3 is 12 amino acids long. CDR3 bases: TGTGCCAGCAGTGGCACCACTAATGAGCAGTTCTTC. Protein product: CASSGTTNEQFF. The entire variable domain, with the rest obtained from reference TRBV11-2 and TRBJ2-1, is as follows: EAGVAQSPRYKIIEKRQSVAFWCNPISGHATLYWYQQILGQGPKLLIQFQNNGVVDDSQLPKDRFSAERLKGVDSTLKIQPAKLEDSAVYLCASSGTTNEQFFGPGTRLTVL.

CDR3 sequence reads: CASSLVRVPNTGELFF. For the CDR3, the DNA is TGTGCCAGCAGCTTAGTCCGTGTCCCAAACACCGGGGAGCTGTTTTTT. The chain links TRBV7-2 to TRBJ2-2; no firm D call. Germline V gene data show CDR1 as SGHTA and CDR2 as FQGNSA. V gave up 1 base and J gave up 2 bases, with 11 bases separating them. CDR3 length equals 16 residues. Full variable domain (remainder filled in from reference TRBV7-2 and TRBJ2-2): GAGVSQSPSNKVTEKGKDVELRCDPISGHTALYWYRQSLGQGLEFLIYFQGNSAPDKSGLPSDRFSAERTGGSVSTLTIQRTQQEDSAVYLCASSLVRVPNTGELFFGEGSRLTVL.

J is TRBJ2-2 and V is TRBV29-1; D uncertain. There are 10 residues in the CDR3. Trimming removed 4 bases from V and 7 bases from J, with 4 bases in between. The germline V gene has CDR1 SQVTM and CDR2 ANQGSEA. DNA for the CDR3: TGCAGCGTTGGGAACGGGGAGCTGTTTTTT. It translates to CSVGNGELFF.

This clone was seen just once. The genes are TRBV7-2 and TRBJ2-7; the D is unclear. In germline, CDR1 is SGHTA, CDR2 FQGNSA. There are 12 residues in the CDR3. The germline V and J ends were trimmed by 5 bases and 3 bases, with 8 bases remaining between them. The CDR3 sequence: CASSGRSYEQYF. The CDR3 nucleotides read TGTGCCAGCAGCGGCCGTAGCTACGAGCAGTACTTC. The full variable domain, in which reference TRBV7-2 and TRBJ2-7 provide the parts outside the CDR3, is GAGVSQSPSNKVTEKGKDVELRCDPISGHTALYWYRQSLGQGLEFLIYFQGNSAPDKSGLPSDRFSAERTGGSVSTLTIQRTQQEDSAVYLCASSGRSYEQYFGPGTRLTVT.

The chain joins TRBV19 to TRBJ2-4; either TRBD1 or TRBD2 may fit D (5 bases each). The length of the CDR3 is 14 residues. Germline loops: CDR1 LNHDA, CDR2 SQIVND (reference sequence). The germline V and J ends were trimmed by 7 bases and 0 bases, with 10 bases remaining between them. CDR3 loop: CASNPGTAKNIQYF. The CDR3 DNA reads TGTGCCAGTAATCCCGGGACAGCCAAAAACATTCAGTACTTC.

The chain couples TRBV7-6 to TRBJ2-1; D not certain. CDR3 length: 14 amino acids. CDR1 is SGHVS, CDR2 FNYEAQ, per germline. V lost 8 bases and J lost 0, with 11 bases in between. In DNA, the CDR3 is TGTGCCAGCGGTCCGGCAGGCTCCTACAATGAGCAGTTCTTC. Translation: CASGPAGSYNEQFF.